This T cell receptor beta chain was captured in a study of T cell changes during pregnancy in multiple sclerosis. Germline V CDR1 and CDR2: MNHNS, SASEGT. CDR3 size: 13 residues. Trimming cost V 4 bases and J 2 bases, with 9 bases left between them. TCRdb's copy holds only in-frame clones and misses some; the assay was immunoSEQ multiplex PCR. This sample has about 130,000 clones, with around 97% found just once. The receptor was derived from a female donor with multiple sclerosis, enrolled in a pregnancy study. The chain links TRBV6-1 to TRBJ2-7, with TRBD1 as a possible D gene (5 bases). Sequenced here: peripheral blood, sampled after pregnancy. The CDR3: CASSVLQAYEQYF. The CDR3 DNA reads TGTGCCAGCAGTGTCCTACAGGCCTACGAGCAGTACTTC.